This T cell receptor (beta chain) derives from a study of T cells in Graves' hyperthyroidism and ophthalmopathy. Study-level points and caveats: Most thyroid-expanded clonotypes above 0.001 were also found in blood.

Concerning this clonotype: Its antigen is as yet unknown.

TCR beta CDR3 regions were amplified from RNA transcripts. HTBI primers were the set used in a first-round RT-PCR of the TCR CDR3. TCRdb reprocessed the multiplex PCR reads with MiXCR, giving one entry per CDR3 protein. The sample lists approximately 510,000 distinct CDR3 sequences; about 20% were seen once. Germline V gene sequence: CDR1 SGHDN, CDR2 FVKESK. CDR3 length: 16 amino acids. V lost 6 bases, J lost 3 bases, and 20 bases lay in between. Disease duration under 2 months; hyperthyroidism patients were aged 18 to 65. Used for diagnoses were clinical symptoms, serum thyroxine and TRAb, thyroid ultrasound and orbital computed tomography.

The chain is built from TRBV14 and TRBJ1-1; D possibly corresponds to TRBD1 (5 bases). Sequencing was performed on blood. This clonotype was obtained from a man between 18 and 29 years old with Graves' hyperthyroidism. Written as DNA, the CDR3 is TGTGCCAGCAGTAACCGGGACTTCCTTCGGGACACTGAAGCTTTCTTT. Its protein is CASSNRDFLRDTEAFF.